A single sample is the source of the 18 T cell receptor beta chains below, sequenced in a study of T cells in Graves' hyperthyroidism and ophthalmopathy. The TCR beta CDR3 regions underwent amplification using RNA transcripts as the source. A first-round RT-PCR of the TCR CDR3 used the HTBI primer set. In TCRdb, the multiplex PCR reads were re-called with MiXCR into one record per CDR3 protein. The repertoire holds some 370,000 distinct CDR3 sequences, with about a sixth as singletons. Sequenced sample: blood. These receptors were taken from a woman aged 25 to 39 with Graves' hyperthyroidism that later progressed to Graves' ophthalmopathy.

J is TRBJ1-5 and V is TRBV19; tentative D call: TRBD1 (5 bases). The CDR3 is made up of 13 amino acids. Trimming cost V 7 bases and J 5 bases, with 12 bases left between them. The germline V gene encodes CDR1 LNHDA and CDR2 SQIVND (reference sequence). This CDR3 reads CASTTGGYQPQHF. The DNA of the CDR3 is TGTGCCAGTACCACCGGGGGATATCAGCCCCAGCATTTT.

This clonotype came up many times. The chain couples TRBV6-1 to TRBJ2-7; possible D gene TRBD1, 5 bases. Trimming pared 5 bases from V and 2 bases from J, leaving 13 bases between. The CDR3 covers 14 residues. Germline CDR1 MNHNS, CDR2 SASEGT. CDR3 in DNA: TGTGCCAGCAGTCCACACAGGAGAGCCTACGAGCAGTACTTC. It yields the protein CASSPHRRAYEQYF.

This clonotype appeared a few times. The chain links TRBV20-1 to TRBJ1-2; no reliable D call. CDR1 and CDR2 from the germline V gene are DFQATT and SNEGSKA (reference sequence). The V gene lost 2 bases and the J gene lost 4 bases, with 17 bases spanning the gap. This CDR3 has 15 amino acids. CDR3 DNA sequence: TGCAGTGCTAGATCCTGGCAGGCGGGCTCCTATGGCTACACCTTC. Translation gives CSARSWQAGSYGYTF.

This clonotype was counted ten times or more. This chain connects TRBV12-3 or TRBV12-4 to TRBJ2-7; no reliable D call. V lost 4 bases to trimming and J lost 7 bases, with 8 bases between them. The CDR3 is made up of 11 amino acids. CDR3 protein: CASSSTEEQYF. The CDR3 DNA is TGTGCCAGCAGTTCAACAGAGGAGCAGTACTTC.

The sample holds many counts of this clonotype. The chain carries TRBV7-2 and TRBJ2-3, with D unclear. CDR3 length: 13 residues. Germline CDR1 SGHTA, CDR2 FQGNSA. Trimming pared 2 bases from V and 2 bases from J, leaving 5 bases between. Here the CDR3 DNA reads TGTGCCAGCAGCTTACGCCTCACAGATACGCAGTATTTT. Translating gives CASSLRLTDTQYF.

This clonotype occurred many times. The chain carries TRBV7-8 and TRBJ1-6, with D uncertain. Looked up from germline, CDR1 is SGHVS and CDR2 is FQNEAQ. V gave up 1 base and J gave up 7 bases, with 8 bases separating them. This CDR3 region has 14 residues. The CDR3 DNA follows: TGTGCCAGCAGCTTAGAGCCCAACAATTCACCCCTCCACTTT. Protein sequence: CASSLEPNNSPLHF.

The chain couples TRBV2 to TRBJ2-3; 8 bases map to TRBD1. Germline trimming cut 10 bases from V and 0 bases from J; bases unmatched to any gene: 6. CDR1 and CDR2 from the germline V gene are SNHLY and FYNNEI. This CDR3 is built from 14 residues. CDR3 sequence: CANEGTGSTDTQYF. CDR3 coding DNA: TGTGCCAACGAAGGGACAGGTAGCACAGATACGCAGTATTTT.

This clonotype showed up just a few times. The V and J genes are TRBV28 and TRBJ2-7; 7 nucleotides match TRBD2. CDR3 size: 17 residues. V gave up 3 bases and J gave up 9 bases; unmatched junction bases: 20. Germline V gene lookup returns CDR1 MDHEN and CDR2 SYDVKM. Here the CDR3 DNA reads TGTGCCAGCAGTTTTGAGGGACTACCATTGATCAGGTGGGGGCAGTACTTC. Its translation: CASSFEGLPLIRWGQYF.

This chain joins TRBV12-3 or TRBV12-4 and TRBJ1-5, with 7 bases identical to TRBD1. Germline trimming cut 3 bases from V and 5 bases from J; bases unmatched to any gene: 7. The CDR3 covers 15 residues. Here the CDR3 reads CASSLAGGGYQPQHF. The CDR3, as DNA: TGTGCCAGCAGTTTGGCGGGAGGGGGCTATCAGCCCCAGCATTTT.

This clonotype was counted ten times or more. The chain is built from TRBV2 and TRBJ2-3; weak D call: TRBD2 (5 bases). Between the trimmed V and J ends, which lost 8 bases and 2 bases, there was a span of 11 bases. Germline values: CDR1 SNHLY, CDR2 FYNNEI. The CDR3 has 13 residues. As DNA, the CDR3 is TGTGCCAGCCCCCGGGAATTCACAGATACGCAGTATTTT. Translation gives CASPREFTDTQYF.

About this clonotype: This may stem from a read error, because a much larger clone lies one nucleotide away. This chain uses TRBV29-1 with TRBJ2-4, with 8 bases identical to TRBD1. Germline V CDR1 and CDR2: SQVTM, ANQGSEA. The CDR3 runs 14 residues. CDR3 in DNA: TGCAGCGTTGCGGGGCAGGGGGCCAAAGACATTCAGTACTTC. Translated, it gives CSVAGQGAKDIQYF.

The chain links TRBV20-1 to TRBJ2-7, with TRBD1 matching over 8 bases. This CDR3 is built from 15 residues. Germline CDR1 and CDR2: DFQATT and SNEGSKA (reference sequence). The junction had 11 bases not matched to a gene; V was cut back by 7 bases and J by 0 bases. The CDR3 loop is CSVTSRDRNSYEQYF. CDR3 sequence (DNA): TGCAGTGTGACGTCCCGGGACAGGAACTCCTACGAGCAGTACTTC.

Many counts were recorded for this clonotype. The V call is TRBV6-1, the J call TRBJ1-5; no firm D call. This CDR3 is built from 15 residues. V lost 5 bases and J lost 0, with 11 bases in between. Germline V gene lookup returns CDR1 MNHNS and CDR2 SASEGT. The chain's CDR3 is CASSSTPNSNQPQHF. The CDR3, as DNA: TGTGCCAGCAGTTCCACACCCAATAGCAATCAGCCCCAGCATTTT.

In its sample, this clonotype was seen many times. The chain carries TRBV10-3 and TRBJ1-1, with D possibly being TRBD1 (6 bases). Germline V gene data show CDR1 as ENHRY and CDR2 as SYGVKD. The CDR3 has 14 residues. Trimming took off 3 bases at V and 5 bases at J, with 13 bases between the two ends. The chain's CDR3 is CAISDGQLKTEAFF. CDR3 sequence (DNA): TGTGCCATCAGTGATGGACAGCTTAAAACTGAAGCTTTCTTT.

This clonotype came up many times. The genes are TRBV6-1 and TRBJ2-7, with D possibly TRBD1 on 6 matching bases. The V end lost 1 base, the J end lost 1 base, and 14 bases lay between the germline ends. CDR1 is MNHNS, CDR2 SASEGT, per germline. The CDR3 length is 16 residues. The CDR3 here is CASSEVYRGWSYEQYF. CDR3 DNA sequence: TGTGCCAGCAGTGAAGTATATAGGGGGTGGTCCTACGAGCAGTACTTC.

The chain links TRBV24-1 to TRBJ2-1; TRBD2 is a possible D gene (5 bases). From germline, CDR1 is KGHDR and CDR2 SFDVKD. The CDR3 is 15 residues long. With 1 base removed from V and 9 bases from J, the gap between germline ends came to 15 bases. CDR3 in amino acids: CATSDFGPSFGEQFF. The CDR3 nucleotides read TGTGCCACCAGTGATTTCGGTCCTAGCTTCGGTGAGCAGTTCTTC.

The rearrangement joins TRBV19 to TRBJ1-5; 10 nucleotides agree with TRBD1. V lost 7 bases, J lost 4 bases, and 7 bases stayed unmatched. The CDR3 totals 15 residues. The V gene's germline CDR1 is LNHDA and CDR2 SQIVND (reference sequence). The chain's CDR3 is CASTATGGPNQPQHF. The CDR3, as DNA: TGTGCCAGTACCGCGACAGGGGGCCCAAATCAGCCCCAGCATTTT.

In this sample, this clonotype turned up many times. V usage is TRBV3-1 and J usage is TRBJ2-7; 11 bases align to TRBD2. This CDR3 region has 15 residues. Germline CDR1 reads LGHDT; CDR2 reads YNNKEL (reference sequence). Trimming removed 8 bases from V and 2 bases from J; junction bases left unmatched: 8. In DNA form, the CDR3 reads TGTGCCAGCGGACTCTCTAGCGGGAGGACCTACGAGCAGTACTTC. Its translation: CASGLSSGRTYEQYF.